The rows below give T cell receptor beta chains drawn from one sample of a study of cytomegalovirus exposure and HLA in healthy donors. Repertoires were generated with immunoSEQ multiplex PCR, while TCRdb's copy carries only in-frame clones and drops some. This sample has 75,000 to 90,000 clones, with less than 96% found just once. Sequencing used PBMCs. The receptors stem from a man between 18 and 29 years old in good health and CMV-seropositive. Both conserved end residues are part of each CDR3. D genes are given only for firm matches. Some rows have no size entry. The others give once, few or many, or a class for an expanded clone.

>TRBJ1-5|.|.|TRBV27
CASSSPGWEGNQPQHF
TGTGCCAGCAGTTCCCCTGGGTGGGAGGGCAATCAGCCCCAGCATTTT
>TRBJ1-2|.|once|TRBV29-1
CSVDRANYGYTF
TGCAGCGTTGACAGGGCTAACTATGGCTACACCTTC
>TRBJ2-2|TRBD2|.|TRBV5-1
CASSPRLAGGSSGELFF
TGCGCCAGCAGCCCGAGACTAGCGGGAGGTTCCAGCGGGGAGCTGTTTTTT
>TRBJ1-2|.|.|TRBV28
CASAPGGLGAYGYTF
TGTGCCAGCGCCCCAGGAGGTTTGGGGGCCTATGGCTACACCTTC
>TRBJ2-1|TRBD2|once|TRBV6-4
CASSGRTSGGSDAEQFF
TGTGCCAGCAGTGGACGGACTAGCGGGGGCTCCGATGCTGAGCAGTTCTTC
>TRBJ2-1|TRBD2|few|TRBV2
CASSEVVAGGYNEQFF
TGTGCCAGCAGTGAAGTTGTGGCGGGAGGTTACAATGAGCAGTTCTTC
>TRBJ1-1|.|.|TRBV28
CASSLSQGTEAFF
TGTGCCAGCAGTTTATCGCAGGGGACTGAAGCTTTCTTT
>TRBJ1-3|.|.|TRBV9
CASSVGEGSGNTIYF
TGTGCCAGCAGCGTAGGCGAGGGTTCTGGAAACACCATATATTTT
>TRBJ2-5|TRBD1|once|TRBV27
CASSLGQGSGQYF
TGTGCCAGCAGCCTAGGACAGGGTAGTGGCCAGTACTTC
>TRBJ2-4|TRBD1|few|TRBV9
CASSVGTGINIQYF
TGTGCCAGCAGCGTCGGGACAGGGATAAACATTCAGTACTTC
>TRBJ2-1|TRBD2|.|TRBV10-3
CAIRGLAGVGDEQFF
TGTGCCATCAGAGGACTAGCGGGAGTGGGCGATGAGCAGTTCTTC
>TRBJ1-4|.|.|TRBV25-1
CASSEPMSEKLFF
TGTGCCAGCAGTGAGCCCATGAGTGAAAAACTGTTTTTT
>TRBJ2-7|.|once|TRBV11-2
CASSLGRQLAYEQYF
TGTGCCAGCAGCTTAGGTCGACAGCTGGCCTACGAGCAGTACTTC
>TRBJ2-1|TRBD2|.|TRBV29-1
CSVVRQTSGMSNEQFF
TGCAGCGTTGTACGACAGACTAGCGGGATGTCGAATGAGCAGTTCTTC
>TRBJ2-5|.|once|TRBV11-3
CASSLDRSQETQYF
TGTGCCAGCAGCTTAGATCGCAGCCAAGAGACCCAGTACTTC
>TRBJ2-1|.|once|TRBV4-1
CASSQLTGDRNEQFF
TGCGCCAGCAGCCAATTGACGGGAGATCGCAATGAGCAGTTCTTC
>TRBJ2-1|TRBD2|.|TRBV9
CASSSTSGSYNEQFF
TGTGCCAGCAGCTCAACTAGCGGGAGCTACAATGAGCAGTTCTTC
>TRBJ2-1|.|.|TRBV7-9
CASSFYRGNNEQFF
TGTGCCAGCAGCTTCTACAGAGGGAACAATGAGCAGTTCTTC
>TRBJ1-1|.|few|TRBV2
CASSEATELMNTEAFF
TGTGCCAGCAGTGAAGCCACAGAACTCATGAACACTGAAGCTTTCTTT
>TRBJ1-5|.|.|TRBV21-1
CASSIIEGAKDQPQHF
TGTGCCAGCAGCATCATTGAGGGGGCGAAGGATCAGCCCCAGCATTTT
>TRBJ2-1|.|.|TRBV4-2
CASSQAGGEREQFF
TGTGCCAGCAGCCAGGCCGGTGGTGAGCGTGAGCAGTTCTTC
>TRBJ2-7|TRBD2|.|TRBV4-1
CASSHPGAGAGNEQYF
TGCGCCAGCAGCCACCCCGGGGCGGGAGCTGGAAACGAGCAGTACTTC
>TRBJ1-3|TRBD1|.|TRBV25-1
CASRRDRIPGNTIYF
TGTGCCAGCAGGAGGGACAGGATCCCTGGAAACACCATATATTTT
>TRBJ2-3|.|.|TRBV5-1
CASKGEGDTQYF
TGCGCCAGCAAGGGGGAGGGAGATACGCAGTATTTT